The 5 T cell receptor beta chains in this list originate from one sample, sequenced in a study of blood T cell repertoires in COVID-19. Data came from immunoSEQ multiplex PCR; TCRdb stores just in-frame clones and leaves some out. The data contain a few hundred thousand clones, roughly four fifths of them singletons. The sequencing sample was made of PBMCs or T cells enriched from blood (not recorded which). The receptors derive from a man between 50 and 59 years old who had recovered from COVID-19.

The V call is TRBV29-1, the J call TRBJ2-2; maybe TRBD1 (6 bases). Germline loops: CDR1 SQVTM, CDR2 ANQGSEA. Trimming stripped 6 bases from V and 4 bases from J, with 18 bases between. The CDR3 sequence is 15 residues long. CDR3 amino acids: CSVPRQGFPTGELFF. The CDR3 nucleotides read TGCAGCGTCCCCAGGCAGGGGTTTCCCACCGGGGAGCTGTTTTTT.

The J gene is TRBJ2-7, the V gene TRBV6-2 or TRBV6-3; D gene unclear. Deletions cut 2 bases from V and 5 bases from J, with 13 bases between. Germline CDR1 reads MNHEY; CDR2 reads SVGEGT. This CDR3 region has 14 residues. CDR3 bases: TGTGCCAGCAGTTACGTAGGAGCCGTCGACGAGCAGTACTTC. Translating it yields CASSYVGAVDEQYF.

This rearrangement joins TRBV27 to TRBJ2-1, with 9 bases aligning to TRBD2. CDR3 length equals 15 residues. Germline V gene lookup returns CDR1 MNHEY and CDR2 SMNVEV (reference sequence). V lost 5 bases to trimming and J lost 10 bases; unmatched junction nucleotides: 12. The CDR3 sequence is CASSRGGGAPLEQFF. The DNA for the CDR3 is TGTGCCAGCAGTCGCGGCGGGGGGGCCCCCCTGGAGCAGTTCTTC.

The genes are TRBV5-1 and TRBJ2-3; 8 nucleotides line up with TRBD2. The CDR3 has 16 amino acids. After removal of 4 bases from V and 9 bases from J, the junction contained 16 bases not matched to a gene. Germline values: CDR1 SGHRS, CDR2 YFSETQ. The CDR3 DNA is TGCGCCAGCAGCCCGGGGCCGAGCGGGGGTCCCGGGACGCAGTATTTT. This gives the protein CASSPGPSGGPGTQYF.

As to this clone: A read error may account for a junction end that differs from germline. The V gene is TRBV19, the J gene TRBJ1-5; unclear D gene. Germline lookup yields CDR1 LNHDA and CDR2 SQIVND (reference sequence). This CDR3 is built from 15 residues. The CDR3 reads CASSIQADGYQPQHF. The CDR3 nucleotides are TGTGCCAGCAGTATCCAGGCCGACGGTTATCAGCCCCAGCATTTT. Based on the CDR3 plus reference TRBV19 and TRBJ1-5, the full variable domain is DGGITQSPKYLFRKEGQNVTLSCEQNLNHDAMYWYRQDPGQGLRLIYYSQIVNDFQKGDIAEGYSVSREKKESFPLTVTSAQKNPTAFYLCASSIQADGYQPQHFGDGTRLSIL.